This T cell receptor (beta chain) was recovered during a study of T cells expressing NK-cell markers. Looking at the study overall: Eight donors were sequenced, of whom seven were HCMV-seropositive, while the remaining one was HCMV-seronegative.

The germline gives CDR1 ENHRY, CDR2 SYGVKD. The CDR3 runs to 18 residues. Following a re-call of the 5' RACE reads, TCRdb has one entry per CDR3 protein and lacks DNA. This sample's table has under 200,000 distinct CDR3 sequences. As for this clonotype: Antigen specificity is unknown.

Study-level points and caveats: The study did not resolve the HCMV specificity of expanded NKG2C+ T cell clones.

V and J are TRBV10-3 and TRBJ2-1; TCRdb picks TRBD2, but there is no DNA to check that call. The specimen was blood T cells: a sorted CD56 or NKG2C T cell subset, CD4+ or CD8+ T cells, or bulk PBMC T cells (not recorded which). The origin of this receptor is a woman between 18 and 75 years old in good health. CDR3 sequence reads: CAISSGTSGGPSYNEQFF.